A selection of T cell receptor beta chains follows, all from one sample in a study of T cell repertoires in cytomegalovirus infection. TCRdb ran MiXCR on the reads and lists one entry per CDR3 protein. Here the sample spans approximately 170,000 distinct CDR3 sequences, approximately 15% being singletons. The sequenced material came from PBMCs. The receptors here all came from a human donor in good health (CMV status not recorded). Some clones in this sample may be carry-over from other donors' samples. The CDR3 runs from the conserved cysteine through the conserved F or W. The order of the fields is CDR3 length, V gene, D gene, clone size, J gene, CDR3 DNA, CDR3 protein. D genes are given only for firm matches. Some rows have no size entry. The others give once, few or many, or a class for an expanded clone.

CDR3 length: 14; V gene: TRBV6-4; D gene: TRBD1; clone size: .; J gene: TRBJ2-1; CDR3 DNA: TGTGCCAGCAGTGGGGACAGCCACTACAATGAGCAGTTCTTC; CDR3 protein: CASSGDSHYNEQFF
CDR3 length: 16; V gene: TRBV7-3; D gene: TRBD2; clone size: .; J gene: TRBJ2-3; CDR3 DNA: TGTGCCAGCAGCTCGCGTAGCGGGGCGGGAGCAGATACGCAGTATTTT; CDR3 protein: CASSSRSGAGADTQYF
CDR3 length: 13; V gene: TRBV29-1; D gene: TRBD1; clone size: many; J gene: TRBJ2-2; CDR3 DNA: TGCAGCGTCGCCCTCCAGGGGGCCGGGGAGCTGTTTTTT; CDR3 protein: CSVALQGAGELFF
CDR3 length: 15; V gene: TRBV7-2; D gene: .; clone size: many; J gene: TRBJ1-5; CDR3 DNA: TGTGCCAGCAGCCCGGGGGGGGCCAGCAATCAGCCCCAGCATTTT; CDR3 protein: CASSPGGASNQPQHF
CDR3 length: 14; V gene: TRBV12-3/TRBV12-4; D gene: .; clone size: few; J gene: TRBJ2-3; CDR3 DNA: TGTGCCAGCAGTTCAGAGACTAGCACAGATACGCAGTATTTT; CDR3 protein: CASSSETSTDTQYF
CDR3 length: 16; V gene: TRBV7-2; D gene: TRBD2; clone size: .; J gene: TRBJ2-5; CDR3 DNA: TGTGCCAGCAGCTTAGGTAGCGGGAGTATACGGGAGACCCAGTACTTC; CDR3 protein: CASSLGSGSIRETQYF
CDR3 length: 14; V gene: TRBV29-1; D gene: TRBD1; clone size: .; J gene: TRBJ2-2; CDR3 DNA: TGCAGCGTTGGCCGGGACAGGTTCACCGGGGAGCTGTTTTTT; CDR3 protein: CSVGRDRFTGELFF
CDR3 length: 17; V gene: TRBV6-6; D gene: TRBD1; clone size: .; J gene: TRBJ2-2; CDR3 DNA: TGTGCCAGCAGTATCCCTCCGGGACAGACGAACACCGGGGAGCTGTTTTTT; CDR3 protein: CASSIPPGQTNTGELFF
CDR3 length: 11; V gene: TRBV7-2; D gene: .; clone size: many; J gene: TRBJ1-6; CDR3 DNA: TGTGCCAGCAGCTCTAATTCACCCCTCCACTTT; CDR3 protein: CASSSNSPLHF
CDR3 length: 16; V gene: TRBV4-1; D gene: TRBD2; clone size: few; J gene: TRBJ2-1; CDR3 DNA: TGCGCCAGCAGCCAAGAGGGCGGGGGCTCCTACAATGAGCAGTTCTTC; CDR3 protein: CASSQEGGGSYNEQFF
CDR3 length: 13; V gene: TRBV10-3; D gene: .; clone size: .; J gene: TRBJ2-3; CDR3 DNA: TGTGCCATCAGCGAGGACTTCACAGATACGCAGTATTTT; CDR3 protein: CAISEDFTDTQYF
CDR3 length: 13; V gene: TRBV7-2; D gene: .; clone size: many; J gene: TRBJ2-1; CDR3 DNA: TGTGCCAGCAGCTTAAAGACCTACAATGAGCAGTTCTTC; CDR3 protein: CASSLKTYNEQFF
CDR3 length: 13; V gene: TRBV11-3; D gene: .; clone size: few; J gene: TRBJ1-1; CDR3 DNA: TGTGCCAGCAAGACACGGGAGAACACTGAAGCTTTCTTT; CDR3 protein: CASKTRENTEAFF
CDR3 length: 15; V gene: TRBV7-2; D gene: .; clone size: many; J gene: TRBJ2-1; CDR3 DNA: TGTGCCAGCAGCTCCCCCAGGGGGGGGTACAATGAGCAGTTCTTC; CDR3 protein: CASSSPRGGYNEQFF
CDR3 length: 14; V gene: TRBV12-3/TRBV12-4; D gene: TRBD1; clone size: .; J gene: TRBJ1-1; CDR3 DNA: TGTGCCAGCAGAACAGGGGGCAAGGAAACTGAAGCTTTCTTT; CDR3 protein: CASRTGGKETEAFF
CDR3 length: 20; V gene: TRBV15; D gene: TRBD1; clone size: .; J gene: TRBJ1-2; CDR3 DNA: TGTGCCACCAGCAGGGCGACAGGGGGCGAGGACCTAAGGACCCGCTATGGCTACACCTTC; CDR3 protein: CATSRATGGEDLRTRYGYTF
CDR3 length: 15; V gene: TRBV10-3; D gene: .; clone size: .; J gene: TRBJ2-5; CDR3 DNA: TGTGCCATCAGGAAACAGTTTACGGTTCAAGAGACCCAGTACTTC; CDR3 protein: CAIRKQFTVQETQYF
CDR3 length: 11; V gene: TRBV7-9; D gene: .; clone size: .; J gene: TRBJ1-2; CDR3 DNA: TGTGCCAGCAGCTCCTCAGATGGCTACACCTTC; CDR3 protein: CASSSSDGYTF
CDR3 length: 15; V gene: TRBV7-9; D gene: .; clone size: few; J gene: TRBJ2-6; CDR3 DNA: TGTGCCAGCGGCCCACCGGGGTCTGGGGCCAACGTCCTGACTTTC; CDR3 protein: CASGPPGSGANVLTF
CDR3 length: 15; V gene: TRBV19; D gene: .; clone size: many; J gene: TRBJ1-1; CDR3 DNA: TGTGCCAGTTCGTTAGAGGGCACCCGGGGGACTGAAGCTTTCTTT; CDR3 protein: CASSLEGTRGTEAFF
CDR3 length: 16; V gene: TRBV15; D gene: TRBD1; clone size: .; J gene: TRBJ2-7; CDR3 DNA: TGTGCCACCAGCAATCTCGGACAGGGGCCCAACTACGAGCAGTACTTC; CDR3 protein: CATSNLGQGPNYEQYF
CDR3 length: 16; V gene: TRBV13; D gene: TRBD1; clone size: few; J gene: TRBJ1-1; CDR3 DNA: TGTGCCAGCAGCTTGGAACAGGGGGCGAGGAATAATGAAGCTTTCTTT; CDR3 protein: CASSLEQGARNNEAFF
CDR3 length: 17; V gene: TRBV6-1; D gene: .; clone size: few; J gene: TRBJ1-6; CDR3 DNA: TGTGCCAGCACCAGGGGTCCTACACCAGGGAGGAATTCACCCCTCCACTTT; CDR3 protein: CASTRGPTPGRNSPLHF
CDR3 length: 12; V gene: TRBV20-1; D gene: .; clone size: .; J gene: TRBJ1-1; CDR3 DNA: TGCAGTGCGGGGGGCCCGAACACTGAAGCTTTCTTT; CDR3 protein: CSAGGPNTEAFF
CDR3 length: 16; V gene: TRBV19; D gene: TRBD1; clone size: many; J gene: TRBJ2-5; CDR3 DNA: TGTGCCAGTAGTAAGGGGACAGGGCGCTACCAAGAGACCCAGTACTTC; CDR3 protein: CASSKGTGRYQETQYF
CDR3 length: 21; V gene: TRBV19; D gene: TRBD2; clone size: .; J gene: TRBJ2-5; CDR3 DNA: TGTGCCAGTAGTATAGATATATTGCACCCGGGACTAGCGGGGGGCCGGGAGACCCAGTACTTC; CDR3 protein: CASSIDILHPGLAGGRETQYF
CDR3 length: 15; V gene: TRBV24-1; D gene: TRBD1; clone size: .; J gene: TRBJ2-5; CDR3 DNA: TGTGCCACCAGTGAGGGGACAGGGGGCCTGGAGACCCAGTACTTC; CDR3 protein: CATSEGTGGLETQYF
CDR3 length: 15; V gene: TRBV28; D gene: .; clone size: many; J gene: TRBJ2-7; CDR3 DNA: TGTGCCAGCAGGGGGGAAGGGGCCGTAACCTACGAGCAGTACTTC; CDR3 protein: CASRGEGAVTYEQYF
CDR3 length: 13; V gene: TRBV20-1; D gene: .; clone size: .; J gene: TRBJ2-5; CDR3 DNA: TGCAGTGCTAGGGGCAGAACCCAAGAGACCCAGTACTTC; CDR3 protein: CSARGRTQETQYF
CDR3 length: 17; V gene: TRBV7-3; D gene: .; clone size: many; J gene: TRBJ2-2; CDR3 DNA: TGTGCCAGCAGCGCAGATGTGGGGGGAGTGAACACCGGGGAGCTGTTTTTT; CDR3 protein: CASSADVGGVNTGELFF
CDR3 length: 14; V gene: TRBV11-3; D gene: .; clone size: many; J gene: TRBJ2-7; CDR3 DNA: TGTGCCAGCAGCTTAGATCCAGGTTCCTACGAGCAGTACTTC; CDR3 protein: CASSLDPGSYEQYF
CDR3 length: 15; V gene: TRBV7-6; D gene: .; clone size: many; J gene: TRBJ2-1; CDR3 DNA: TGTGCCAGCAGCTTAGCGGCAGGATCGTACAATGAGCAGTTCTTC; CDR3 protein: CASSLAAGSYNEQFF
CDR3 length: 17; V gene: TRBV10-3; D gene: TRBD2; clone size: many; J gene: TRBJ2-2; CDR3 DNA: TGTGCCATCAGTGAGTCTGGAGCGGGAGTTAGGTCCGGGGAGCTGTTTTTT; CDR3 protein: CAISESGAGVRSGELFF
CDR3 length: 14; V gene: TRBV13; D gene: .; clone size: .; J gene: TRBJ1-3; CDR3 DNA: TGTGCCAGCAGCTTAATGTCCTCTGGAAACACCATATATTTT; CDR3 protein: CASSLMSSGNTIYF
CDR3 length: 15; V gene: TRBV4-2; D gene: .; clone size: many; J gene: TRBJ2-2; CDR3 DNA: TGTGCCAGCAGCCTCTCGGTAGCCGGGCCCGGGGAGCTGTTTTTT; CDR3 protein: CASSLSVAGPGELFF
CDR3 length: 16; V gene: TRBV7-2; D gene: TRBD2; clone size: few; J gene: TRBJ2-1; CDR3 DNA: TGTGCCAGCAGCCAAACTAGCGGGGTCTCCTACAATGAGCAGTTCTTC; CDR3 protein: CASSQTSGVSYNEQFF
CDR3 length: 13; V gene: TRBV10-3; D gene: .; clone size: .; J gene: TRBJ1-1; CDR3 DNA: TGTGCCATCACCAAGCAGGTGAACACTGAAGCTTTCTTT; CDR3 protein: CAITKQVNTEAFF
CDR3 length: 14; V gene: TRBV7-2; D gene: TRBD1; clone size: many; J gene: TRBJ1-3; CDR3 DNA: TGTGCCAGCAGCGGGGACAGGGGGCGAAACACCATATATTTT; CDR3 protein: CASSGDRGRNTIYF
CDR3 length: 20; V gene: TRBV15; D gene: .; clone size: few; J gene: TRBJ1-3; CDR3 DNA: TGTGCCACCAGCAGAGATCTTCTACGAGACCAGAGAGGAGCTGGAAACACCATATATTTT; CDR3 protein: CATSRDLLRDQRGAGNTIYF
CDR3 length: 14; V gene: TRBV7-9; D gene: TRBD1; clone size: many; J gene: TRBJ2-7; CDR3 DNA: TGTGCCAGCAGCCAACCGGGACAGGGGATCGAGCAGTACTTC; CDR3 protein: CASSQPGQGIEQYF
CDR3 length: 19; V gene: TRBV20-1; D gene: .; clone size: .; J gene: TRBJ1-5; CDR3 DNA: TGCAGTGCTAGGATACGGGGCTTTTCGGGCCCTCATAGCAATCAGCCCCAGCATTTT; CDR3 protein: CSARIRGFSGPHSNQPQHF
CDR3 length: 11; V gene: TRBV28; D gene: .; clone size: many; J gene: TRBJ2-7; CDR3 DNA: TGTGCCAGCAGTGTGGACGGTTCGTGGTACTTC; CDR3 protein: CASSVDGSWYF
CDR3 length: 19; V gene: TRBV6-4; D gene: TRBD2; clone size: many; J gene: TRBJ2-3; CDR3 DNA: TGTGCCAGCAAGAGAACTAGCGGGAGAACATTGGGAAGCCCAGATACGCAGTATTTT; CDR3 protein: CASKRTSGRTLGSPDTQYF
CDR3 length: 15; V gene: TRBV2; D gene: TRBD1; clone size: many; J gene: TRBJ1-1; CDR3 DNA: TGTGCCAGCAGTGGAGGGGCAGGGGGATTCACTGAAGCTTTCTTT; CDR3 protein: CASSGGAGGFTEAFF
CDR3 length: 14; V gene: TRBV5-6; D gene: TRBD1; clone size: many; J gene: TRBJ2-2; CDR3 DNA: TGTGCCAGCAGCTTGGGGACAGGAACCGGGGAGCTGTTTTTT; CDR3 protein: CASSLGTGTGELFF
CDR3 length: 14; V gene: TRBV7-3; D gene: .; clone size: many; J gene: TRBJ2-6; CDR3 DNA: TGTGCCAGCAGCCCACGCGGTGGGGCCAACGTCCTGACTTTC; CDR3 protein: CASSPRGGANVLTF
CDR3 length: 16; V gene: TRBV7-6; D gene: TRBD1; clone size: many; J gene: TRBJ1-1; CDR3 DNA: TGTGCCAGCAGCTACGACGGGACAGGGGAGGCCACTGAAGCTTTCTTT; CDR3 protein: CASSYDGTGEATEAFF
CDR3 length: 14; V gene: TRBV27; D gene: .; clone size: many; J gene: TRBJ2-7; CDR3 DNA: TGTGCCAGCAGGGTGGCGCAGGGGCCCTCCGAGCAGTACTTC; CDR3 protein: CASRVAQGPSEQYF
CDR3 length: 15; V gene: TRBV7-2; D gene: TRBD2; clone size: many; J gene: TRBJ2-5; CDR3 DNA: TGTGCCAGCAGCTTAGTCTCTAGCGGGAGTTGGACCCAGTACTTC; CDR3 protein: CASSLVSSGSWTQYF
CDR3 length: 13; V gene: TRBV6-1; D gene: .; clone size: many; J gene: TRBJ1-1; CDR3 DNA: TGTGCCAGCACTGAGACCCTGGGCACTGAAGCTTTCTTT; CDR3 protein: CASTETLGTEAFF
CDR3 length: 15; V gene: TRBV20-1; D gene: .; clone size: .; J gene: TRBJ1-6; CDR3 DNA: TGCAGTGCTAGAGTTAAGTTCTCCTATAATTCACCCCTCCACTTT; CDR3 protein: CSARVKFSYNSPLHF
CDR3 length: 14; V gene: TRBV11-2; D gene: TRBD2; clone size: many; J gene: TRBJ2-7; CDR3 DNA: TGTGCCAGCAGCAGGACTAGCGGGGACCACGAGCAGTACTTC; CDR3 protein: CASSRTSGDHEQYF
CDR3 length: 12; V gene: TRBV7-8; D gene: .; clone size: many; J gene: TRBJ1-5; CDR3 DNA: TGTGCCAGCAGCTTAGCGGGCCGGGCCCAGCATTTT; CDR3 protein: CASSLAGRAQHF
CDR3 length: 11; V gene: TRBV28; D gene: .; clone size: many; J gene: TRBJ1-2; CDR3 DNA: TGTGCCAGCAGTTCTAAGGTTGGCTACACCTTC; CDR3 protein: CASSSKVGYTF
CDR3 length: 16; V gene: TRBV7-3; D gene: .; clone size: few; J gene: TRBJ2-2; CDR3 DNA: TGTGCCAGCAGCCGTTCGAGGCAGGGCGGTACCGGGGAGCTGTTTTTT; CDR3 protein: CASSRSRQGGTGELFF